This T cell receptor (beta chain) appears in the sequencing data of a study of CD8 T cells in ankylosing spondylitis. A note on this clonotype: No antigen is known for it.

Study results and caveats: Typical of ankylosing spondylitis blood, it appeared, was a TCR beta motif of under 10 highly homologous variants. Clones that were linked to disease were CD8+ and were relatively rare in peripheral blood.

TCRdb re-analysed the 5' RACE reads in MiXCR, keeping a single row per CDR3 protein. This table has under 850,000 distinct CDR3 sequences, around a fifth appearing once. Trimming cost V 5 bases and J 0 bases, with 13 bases left between them. CDR3 length: 15 amino acids. Looked up from germline, CDR1 is SGHAT and CDR2 is FQNNGV. This sequence joins TRBV11-2 and TRBJ1-1; tentative D call: TRBD1 (5 bases). The sample was blood, either unsorted or a sorted T cell fraction (not recorded which). The TCR comes from a male donor with ankylosing spondylitis. CDR3 amino acids: CASSPRGVMNTEAFF. The CDR3 coding sequence is TGTGCCAGCAGCCCCCGGGGGGTCATGAACACTGAAGCTTTCTTT.